This TCR beta chain was captured by sequencing in a study of shared clonotypes between healthy human individuals. Study background: The plates for each donor numbered three CD4 naive, three CD4 memory, two CD8 naive and one CD8 memory.

Of note for this clone: The antigen remains unidentified.

Study results and limitations: Of the naive CD4 clonotypes, approximately 5% were shared across a few donors. Sequencing depth was a factor that was expected to affect clonotype sharing among donors.

The donors were all Caucasian adults (living in Nashville, Tennessee). Produced via immunoSEQ multiplex PCR; TCRdb's table is partial and in-frame only. Of nearly 750,000 clones detected, around 77% appear once; the ten largest clones hold roughly 1.8%. Germline V gives CDR1 SGHRS, CDR2 YFSETQ. The germline V and J ends were trimmed by 6 bases and 0 bases, with 16 bases remaining between them. The CDR3 totals 15 residues. The receptor was derived from a woman younger than 45 in good health. V gene TRBV5-1 combines with J gene TRBJ2-7, with D perhaps TRBD1 or TRBD2 (6 bases each). Sequenced material: memory CD4+ T cells sorted from blood. Subset denoted: CD45RA-negative fraction. The CDR3 loop reads CASTPGEALSYEQYF. For the CDR3, the DNA is TGCGCCAGCACCCCAGGGGAGGCCCTCTCCTACGAGCAGTACTTC.